The 2 T cell receptor beta chains reported below all come from one sample, sequenced in a study of blood T cell repertoires in COVID-19. Measured with immunoSEQ multiplex PCR; TCRdb has only the in-frame clones, and not every one. The table records nearly 45,000 clones, around 85% of them present only once. Sequenced sample: peripheral blood. The receptors shown here come from an elderly woman with acute or convalescent COVID-19.

The V call is TRBV28, the J call TRBJ2-2, with 7 nucleotides matching TRBD2. J lost 6 bases, V lost 7 bases, and 11 bases had no gene match. CDR1 and CDR2 from the germline V gene are MDHEN and SYDVKM. There are 15 residues in the CDR3. The CDR3 region is CASNPGGVRPGELFF. For the CDR3, the DNA is TGTGCCAGCAATCCTGGGGGGGTTCGACCCGGGGAGCTGTTTTTT.

The chain recombines TRBV2 with TRBJ1-5; 9 bases are shared with TRBD1. Unmatched junction bases numbered 5, after V lost 6 bases and J lost 2 bases. CDR1 and CDR2 from the germline V gene are SNHLY and FYNNEI. This CDR3 has 15 residues. The CDR3 DNA follows: TGTGCCAGCAGGGGACAGGGTCTAGGCAATCAGCCCCAGCATTTT. It translates to CASRGQGLGNQPQHF.